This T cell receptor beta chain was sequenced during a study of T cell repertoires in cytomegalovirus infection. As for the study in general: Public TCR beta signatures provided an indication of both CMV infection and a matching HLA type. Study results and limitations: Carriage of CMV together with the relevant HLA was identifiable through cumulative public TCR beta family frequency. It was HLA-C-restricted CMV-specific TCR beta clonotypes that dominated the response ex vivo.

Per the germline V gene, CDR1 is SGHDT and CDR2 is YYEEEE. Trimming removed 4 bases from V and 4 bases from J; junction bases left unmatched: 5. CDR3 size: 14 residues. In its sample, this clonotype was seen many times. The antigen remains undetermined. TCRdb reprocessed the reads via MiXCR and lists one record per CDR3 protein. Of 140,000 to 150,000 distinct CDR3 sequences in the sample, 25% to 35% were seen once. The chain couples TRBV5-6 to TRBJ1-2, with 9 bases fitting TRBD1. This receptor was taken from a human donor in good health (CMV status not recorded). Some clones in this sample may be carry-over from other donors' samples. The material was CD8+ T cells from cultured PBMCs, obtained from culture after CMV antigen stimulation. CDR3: CASSNRGQIYGYTF. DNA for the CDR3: TGTGCCAGCAGCAACAGGGGGCAGATCTATGGCTACACCTTC.